This T cell receptor beta chain came from a study of response to subunit inactivated influenza vaccine. Study-level results: After each seasonal influenza vaccination, few new T cells are recruited, the authors suggested.

This clonotype was counted ten times or more. Its specificity is not known. Using its own MiXCR run on the RT-PCR reads, TCRdb lists one record per CDR3 protein. The table has about half a million distinct CDR3 sequences, approximately 10% seen once. There are 14 residues in the CDR3. Looked up from germline, CDR1 is SGHTA and CDR2 is FQGNSA. The V end was cut by 7 bases, the J end by 4 bases, with 17 bases between. The gene calls are TRBV7-2 and TRBJ2-7; TRBD1 might be the D (5 bases). The sequence was collected from a man between 45 and 60 years old who received an inactivated influenza vaccine. This material consisted of PBMCs from blood, taken roughly 6 weeks after vaccination. The CDR3 protein is CASTQDPGKYEQYF. The DNA for the CDR3 is TGTGCCAGCACCCAGGATCCAGGGAAGTACGAGCAGTACTTC.